One and the same sample provided the 21 T cell receptor beta chains below, sequenced in a study of T cells after yellow fever vaccination. TCRdb re-analysed the 5' RACE reads in MiXCR, keeping a single row per CDR3 protein. The table has 300,000 to 400,000 distinct CDR3 sequences, around an eighth seen once. Here the sequenced sample was CD4+ T cells sorted from PBMCs, taken 15 days after the yellow fever booster vaccination. Every receptor here comes from a man aged 18 to 29 who received the YFV17D yellow fever vaccine.

The chain couples TRBV6-6 to TRBJ1-6, with D possibly being TRBD1 (5 bases). Trimming left V 4 bases short and J 7 bases short, with 14 bases between. This CDR3 is built from 15 residues. Germline CDR1 reads MNHNY; CDR2 reads SVGAGI (reference sequence). CDR3 coding DNA: TGTGCCAGCAGTTTCCCCCTAGGGACGAATTCACCCCTCCACTTT. Translated, it gives CASSFPLGTNSPLHF.

This clonotype was counted at least ten times. The chain employs TRBV6-6 and TRBJ1-1; D remains ambiguous. V shed 4 bases and J shed 3 bases, with 12 bases lying between them. Germline V gene sequence: CDR1 MNHNY, CDR2 SVGAGI (reference sequence). CDR3 length equals 14 residues. The CDR3 region is CASSSPFGDTEAFF. The DNA of the CDR3 is TGTGCCAGCAGTTCCCCTTTTGGGGACACTGAAGCTTTCTTT.

CDR3 protein: CASSPPGWQAVEQYF. In nucleotides, the CDR3 is TGTGCCAGCAGCCCCCCTGGATGGCAGGCCGTGGAGCAGTACTTC. The V gene is TRBV11-2, the J gene TRBJ2-7; no reliable D call. V was cut by 5 bases and J by 7 bases, with 21 bases left in between. Germline CDR1 reads SGHAT; CDR2 reads FQNNGV. This CDR3 has 15 residues. The whole variable domain, filled in from reference TRBV11-2 and TRBJ2-7, reads EAGVAQSPRYKIIEKRQSVAFWCNPISGHATLYWYQQILGQGPKLLIQFQNNGVVDDSQLPKDRFSAERLKGVDSTLKIQPAKLEDSAVYLCASSPPGWQAVEQYFGPGTRLTVT.

This rearrangement joins TRBV6-9 to TRBJ2-5; the D gene could be TRBD1 or TRBD2 (5 bases each). The CDR3 runs 15 residues. V lost 5 bases to trimming and J lost 1 base, with 14 bases between them. The germline CDR1 and CDR2 sequences are MNHGY and SVAAGI. The CDR3 DNA follows: TGTGCCAGCAGTACCGGGGACGCTGGCCAAGAGACCCAGTACTTC. As protein: CASSTGDAGQETQYF.

This clonotype was recorded a few times. The CDR3 reads CASSAWTSRETQYF. CDR3 DNA sequence: TGTGCCAGCAGCGCTTGGACGTCTCGGGAGACCCAGTACTTC. The chain has TRBV13 and TRBJ2-5; D gene ambiguous. Germline V gives CDR1 PRHDT, CDR2 FYEKMQ (reference sequence). The germline V and J ends were trimmed by 5 bases and 5 bases, with 15 bases remaining between them. The CDR3 extends over 14 amino acids.

The gene calls are TRBV5-1 and TRBJ2-3; 8 bases line up with TRBD1. The CDR3 runs to 15 residues. Germline CDR1 reads SGHRS; CDR2 reads YFSETQ. The junction had 4 bases not matched to a gene; V was cut back by 4 bases and J by 0 bases. CDR3 sequence: CASSDRGHSTDTQYF. CDR3 DNA: TGCGCCAGCAGCGACAGGGGCCATAGCACAGATACGCAGTATTTT.

This clonotype was seen only a few times. The chain uses TRBV7-9 and TRBJ2-5, with 8 bases identical to TRBD1. The germline V gene has CDR1 SEHNR and CDR2 FQNEAQ (reference sequence). CDR3 size: 15 residues. The V gene end was trimmed by 5 bases and the J gene end by 2 bases; junction bases not matched to a gene: 7. The CDR3 DNA sequence: TGTGCCAGCAGCGCTGACAGGGGAGGTCAAGAGACCCAGTACTTC. Encoded protein: CASSADRGGQETQYF.

The chain links TRBV10-3 to TRBJ2-3; TRBD1 agrees at 10 bases. This CDR3 is 15 amino acids long. Germline CDR1 ENHRY, CDR2 SYGVKD. The junction had 8 bases not matched to a gene; V was cut back by 7 bases and J by 4 bases. The CDR3 loop reads CAITATGGGSDTQYF. The CDR3 nucleotides are TGTGCCATCACCGCGACAGGGGGCGGTTCAGATACGCAGTATTTT.

This clonotype was observed a handful of times. CDR3 coding DNA: TGTGCCAGCAGCCAGGAGGCCAGCCAGCCCCAGCATTTT. It yields the protein CASSQEASQPQHF. The V gene is TRBV7-8, the J gene TRBJ1-5; D uncertain. CDR1 SGHVS and CDR2 FQNEAQ come from the germline V gene. Trimming removed 5 bases at V and 7 bases at J, with 12 bases between. CDR3 length: 13 amino acids. Together with reference TRBV7-8 and TRBJ1-5, the CDR3 gives the full variable domain: GAGVSQSPRYKVAKRGQDVALRCDPISGHVSLFWYQQALGQGPEFLTYFQNEAQLDKSGLPSDRFFAERPEGSVSTLKIQRTQQEDSAVYLCASSQEASQPQHFGDGTRLSIL.

The J gene is TRBJ1-2, the V gene TRBV7-2; no clear D. Deletions cut 0 bases from V and 4 bases from J, with 12 bases between. Looked up from germline, CDR1 is SGHTA and CDR2 is FQGNSA. The CDR3 length is 15 residues. CDR3 sequence reads: CASSLARSHAYGYTF. In DNA, the CDR3 is TGTGCCAGCAGCTTAGCGCGCAGCCATGCCTATGGCTACACCTTC.

V is TRBV7-2 and J is TRBJ2-2, with D tentatively TRBD1 (5 bases). V was cut by 5 bases and J by 6 bases, with 13 bases left in between. This CDR3 region has 14 residues. The germline V gene encodes CDR1 SGHTA and CDR2 FQGNSA. The CDR3 here is CASSPRVRSGELFF. The CDR3 nucleotides are TGTGCCAGCAGCCCCAGGGTGCGGTCCGGGGAGCTGTTTTTT.

This clonotype was counted only a few times. The chain has TRBV9 and TRBJ1-2; no clear D gene. Trimming took 3 bases from V and 4 from J, leaving 10 bases between them. CDR1 SGDLS and CDR2 YYNGEE come from the germline V gene. The length of the CDR3 is 13 residues. CDR3 region: CASSDLVGYGYTF. The CDR3 nucleotides read TGTGCCAGCAGCGACCTCGTTGGCTATGGCTACACCTTC.

The V and J genes are TRBV7-6 and TRBJ1-6; D is possibly TRBD1 (5 bases). The germline gives CDR1 SGHVS, CDR2 FNYEAQ. Deletions cut 5 bases from V and 8 bases from J, with 13 bases between. CDR3 length equals 14 residues. CDR3 amino acids: CASSQGRLDSPLHF. DNA of the CDR3: TGTGCCAGCAGCCAGGGACGCCTAGATTCACCCCTCCACTTT. Supplemented by reference TRBV7-6 and TRBJ1-6, the full variable domain reads GAGVSQSPRYKVTKRGQDVALRCDPISGHVSLYWYRQALGQGPEFLTYFNYEAQQDKSGLPNDRFSAERPEGSISTLTIQRTEQRDSAMYRCASSQGRLDSPLHFGNGTRLTVT.

The sample holds a few counts of this clonotype. The rearrangement links TRBV2 to TRBJ1-2, with D possibly matching TRBD1 (5 bases). CDR1 and CDR2 (germline): SNHLY, FYNNEI. The CDR3 runs 18 residues. Trimming shortened V by 7 bases and J by 8 bases, and 32 bases separated the two germline ends. For the CDR3, the DNA is TGTGCCAGCACCCCCGAAGGGGTATGGACGACGACTATGAGAGGCTACACCTTC. Amino acids: CASTPEGVWTTTMRGYTF. Drawing the rest from reference TRBV2 and TRBJ1-2, the complete variable domain is EPEVTQTPSHQVTQMGQEVILRCVPISNHLYFYWYRQILGQKVEFLVSFYNNEISEKSEIFDDQFSVERPDGSNFTLKIRSTKLEDSAMYFCASTPEGVWTTTMRGYTFGSGTRLTVV.

This clonotype came up a few times. J is TRBJ1-2 and V is TRBV29-1, with 10 bases identical to TRBD1. The length of the CDR3 is 14 residues. Trimming took 5 bases from V and 8 from J; bases not matched to a gene: 11. CDR1 and CDR2 from the germline V gene are SQVTM and ANQGSEA. This CDR3 reads CSVSRDRGSRGYTF. The DNA of the CDR3 is TGCAGCGTTAGCCGGGACAGGGGTTCTAGGGGCTACACCTTC.

This clonotype was detected only a few times. The J gene is TRBJ2-3, the V gene TRBV10-3; no definite D call. This CDR3 has 14 amino acids. The V gene lost 0 bases and the J gene lost 4 bases, with 8 bases spanning the gap. Per germline, CDR1 ENHRY and CDR2 SYGVKD. The CDR3 spells CAISESRISDTQYF. DNA for the CDR3: TGTGCCATCAGTGAGTCGAGGATCTCAGATACGCAGTATTTT.

This clonotype was seen more than once but under ten times. The J gene is TRBJ1-2, the V gene TRBV7-2; 7 bases match TRBD1. The CDR3 covers 16 residues. With V trimmed by 8 bases and J by 3 bases, 15 bases remained unmatched. Germline V lookup: CDR1 SGHTA, CDR2 FQGNSA. Here the CDR3 reads CASAGGAGGRYYGYTF. CDR3 coding DNA: TGTGCCAGCGCCGGGGGGGCAGGGGGAAGGTACTATGGCTACACCTTC.

CDR3 sequence: CASSEHLRQFF. CDR3 DNA: TGTGCCAGCAGTGAACACTTACGGCAGTTCTTC. This chain links TRBV2 with TRBJ2-1; unclear D gene. The CDR3 is made up of 11 amino acids. Trimming took off 2 bases at V and 12 bases at J, with 8 bases between the two ends. Germline V CDR1 and CDR2: SNHLY, FYNNEI.

A few counts support this clonotype. This sequence joins TRBV7-2 and TRBJ2-2, with D possibly matching TRBD2 (5 bases). V was clipped by 6 bases and J by 8 bases, with 7 bases between them. Germline CDR1 and CDR2: SGHTA and FQGNSA. The CDR3 runs 11 residues. For the CDR3, the DNA is TGTGCCAGCAGTCGGAGGGGGGAGCTGTTTTTT. It translates to CASSRRGELFF.

In its sample, this clonotype was seen a few times. This sequence joins TRBV5-1 and TRBJ2-6, with 7 bases lining up with TRBD1. Germline trimming cut 4 bases from V and 4 bases from J; bases unmatched to any gene: 14. The CDR3 has 18 residues. CDR1 and CDR2 (germline): SGHRS, YFSETQ. CDR3 nucleotides: TGCGCCAGCAGCCCATCCGGGACAGTCCTTCTGGGGGCCAACGTCCTGACTTTC. Protein product: CASSPSGTVLLGANVLTF. Together with reference TRBV5-1 and TRBJ2-6, the CDR3 gives the full variable domain: KAGVTQTPRYLIKTRGQQVTLSCSPISGHRSVSWYQQTPGQGLQFLFEYFSETQRNKGNFPGRFSGRQFSNSRSEMNVSTLELGDSALYLCASSPSGTVLLGANVLTFGAGSRLTVL.

In this sample, this clonotype turned up a few times. This rearrangement joins TRBV10-3 to TRBJ2-3, with 11 bases aligning to TRBD2. The V gene's germline CDR1 is ENHRY and CDR2 SYGVKD. V lost 7 bases to trimming and J lost 4 bases; unmatched junction nucleotides: 10. CDR3 length: 16 amino acids. Written as DNA, the CDR3 is TGTGCCATCACCCCCCTAGCGGGGGGCCGGGCAGATACGCAGTATTTT. Translation gives CAITPLAGGRADTQYF.